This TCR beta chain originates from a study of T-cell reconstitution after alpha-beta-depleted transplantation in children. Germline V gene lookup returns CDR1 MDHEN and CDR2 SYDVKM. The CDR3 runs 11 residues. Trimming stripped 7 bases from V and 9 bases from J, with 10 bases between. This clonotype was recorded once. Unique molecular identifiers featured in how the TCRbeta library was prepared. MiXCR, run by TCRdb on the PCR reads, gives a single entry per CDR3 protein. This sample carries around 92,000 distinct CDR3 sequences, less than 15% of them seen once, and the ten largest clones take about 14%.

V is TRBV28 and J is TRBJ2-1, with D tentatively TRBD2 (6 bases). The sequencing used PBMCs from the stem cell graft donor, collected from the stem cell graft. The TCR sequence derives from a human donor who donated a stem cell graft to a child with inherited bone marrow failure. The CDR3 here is CASTGTGEQFF. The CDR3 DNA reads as TGTGCCAGCACGGGGACTGGTGAGCAGTTCTTC.